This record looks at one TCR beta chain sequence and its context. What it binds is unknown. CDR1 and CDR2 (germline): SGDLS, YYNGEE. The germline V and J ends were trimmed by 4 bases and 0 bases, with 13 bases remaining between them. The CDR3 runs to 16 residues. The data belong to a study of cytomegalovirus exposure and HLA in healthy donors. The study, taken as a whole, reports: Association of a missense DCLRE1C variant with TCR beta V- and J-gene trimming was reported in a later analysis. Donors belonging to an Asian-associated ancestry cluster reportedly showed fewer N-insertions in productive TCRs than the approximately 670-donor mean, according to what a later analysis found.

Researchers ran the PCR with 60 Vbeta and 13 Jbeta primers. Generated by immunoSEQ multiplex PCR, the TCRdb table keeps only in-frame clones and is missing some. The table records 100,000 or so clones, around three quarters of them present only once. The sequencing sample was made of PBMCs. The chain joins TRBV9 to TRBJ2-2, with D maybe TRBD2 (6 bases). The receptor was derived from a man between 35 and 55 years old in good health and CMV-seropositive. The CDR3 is CASSPGLATNTGELFF. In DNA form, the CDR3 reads TGTGCCAGCAGCCCTGGGCTAGCGACGAACACCGGGGAGCTGTTTTTT.